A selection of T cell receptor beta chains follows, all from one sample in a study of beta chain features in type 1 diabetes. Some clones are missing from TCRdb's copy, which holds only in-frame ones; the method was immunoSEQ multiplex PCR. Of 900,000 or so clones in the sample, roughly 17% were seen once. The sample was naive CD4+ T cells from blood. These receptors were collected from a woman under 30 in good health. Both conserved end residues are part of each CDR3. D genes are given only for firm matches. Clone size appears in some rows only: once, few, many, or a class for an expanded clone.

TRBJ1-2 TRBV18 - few CASSDQGNSYGYTF TGTGCCAGCTCAGACCAAGGAAATTCCTATGGCTACACCTTC
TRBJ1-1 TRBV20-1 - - CSATANTEAFF TGCAGTGCCACTGCCAACACTGAAGCTTTCTTT
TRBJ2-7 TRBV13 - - CASSLRRSGPTISYEQYF TGTGCCAGCAGCTTAAGGCGGTCGGGGCCTACGATCTCCTACGAGCAGTACTTC
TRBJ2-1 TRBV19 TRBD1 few CASSPSGGQGYNEQFF TGTGCCAGTAGTCCCTCAGGGGGACAGGGCTACAATGAGCAGTTCTTC
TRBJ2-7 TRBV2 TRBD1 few CASTHPGRGTGGKTYEQYF TGTGCCAGCACTCACCCAGGGCGGGGAACAGGGGGCAAAACCTACGAGCAGTACTTC
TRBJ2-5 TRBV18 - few CASSSELVQETQYF TGTGCCAGCTCATCGGAGTTGGTGCAAGAGACCCAGTACTTC
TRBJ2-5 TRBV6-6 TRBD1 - CASSSGTARTQYF TGTGCCAGCAGTAGTGGGACAGCCCGGACCCAGTACTTC
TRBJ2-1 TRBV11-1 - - CASSELGNEQFF TGTGCCAGCAGCGAACTAGGGAATGAGCAGTTCTTC
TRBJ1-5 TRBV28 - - CASSPGTRSWAQHF TGTGCCAGCAGTCCTGGGACCCGTTCTTGGGCCCAGCATTTT
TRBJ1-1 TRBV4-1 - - CASSQGPGAGNTEAFF TGCGCCAGCAGCCAAGGACCGGGAGCTGGCAACACTGAAGCTTTCTTT
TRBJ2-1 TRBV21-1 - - CASSKARVAFSEQFF TGTGCCAGCAGCAAAGCCCGGGTTGCCTTTTCTGAGCAGTTCTTC
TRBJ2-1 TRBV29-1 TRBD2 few CSATGPSGVFQEQFF TGCAGCGCTACGGGCCCTAGCGGGGTATTCCAAGAGCAGTTCTTC
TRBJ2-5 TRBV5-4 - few CASSHLGALETQYF TGTGCCAGCAGCCACCTCGGGGCCTTAGAGACCCAGTACTTC
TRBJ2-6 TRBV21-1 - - CASSKNRRDRTSSGANVLTF TGTGCCAGCAGCAAAAACCGCCGGGACAGGACATCCTCTGGGGCCAACGTCCTGACTTTC
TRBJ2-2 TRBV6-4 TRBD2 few CASSPQAGVTGELFF TGTGCCAGCAGCCCCCAAGCGGGAGTTACCGGGGAGCTGTTTTTT
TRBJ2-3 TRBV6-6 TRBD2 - CASRNTSGKKSDTQYF TGTGCCAGCAGAAATACTAGCGGGAAGAAGTCAGATACGCAGTATTTT
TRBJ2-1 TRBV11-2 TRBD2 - CASSLPSFQGGYEQFF TGTGCCAGCAGCCTACCGTCGTTCCAGGGAGGGTATGAGCAGTTCTTC
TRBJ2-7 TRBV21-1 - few CASSNRTRGIYEQYF TGTGCCAGCAGCAATCGGACCCGGGGCATATACGAGCAGTACTTC
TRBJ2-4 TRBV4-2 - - CASSPWGDRLAKNIQYF TGTGCCAGCAGCCCATGGGGGGACAGATTAGCCAAAAACATTCAGTACTTC
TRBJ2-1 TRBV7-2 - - CASSLLRAGRVEQFF TGTGCCAGCAGCTTACTCCGGGCCGGGCGTGTTGAGCAGTTCTTC
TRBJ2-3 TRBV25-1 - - CASSEWGPGTDTQYF TGTGCCAGCAGTGAATGGGGACCCGGAACAGATACGCAGTATTTT
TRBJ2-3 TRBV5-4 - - CASSLGTRSDTQYF TGTGCCAGCAGCCTAGGGACAAGATCAGATACGCAGTATTTT
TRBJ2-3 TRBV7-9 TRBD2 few CASSSTSGRADTQYF TGTGCCAGCAGCTCAACTAGCGGGAGGGCAGATACGCAGTATTTT
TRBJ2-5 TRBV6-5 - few CASRRGTDQETQYF TGTGCCAGCAGACGCGGGACAGATCAAGAGACCCAGTACTTC
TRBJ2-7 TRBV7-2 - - CASSERAGTPYEQYF TGTGCCAGCAGCGAGCGAGCAGGGACCCCCTACGAGCAGTACTTC
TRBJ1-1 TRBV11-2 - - CASTTSWTGGDTEAFF TGTGCCAGCACCACATCCTGGACGGGAGGGGACACTGAAGCTTTCTTT
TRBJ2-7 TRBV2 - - CASSEFAYEQYF TGTGCCAGCAGTGAGTTCGCCTACGAGCAGTACTTC
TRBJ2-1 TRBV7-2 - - CASSPKRMGPSYNEQFF TGTGCCAGCAGCCCGAAGCGAATGGGGCCCTCCTACAATGAGCAGTTCTTC
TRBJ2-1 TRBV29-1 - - CSVPRGSLYEQFF TGCAGCGTGCCAAGAGGCTCTCTCTATGAGCAGTTCTTC
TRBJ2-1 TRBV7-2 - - CASSLAFATSYNEQFF TGTGCCAGCAGCTTAGCATTCGCTACAAGCTACAATGAGCAGTTCTTC
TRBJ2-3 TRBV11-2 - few CASSLDHLGIGTDTQYF TGTGCCAGCAGCTTAGATCATCTGGGGATCGGCACAGATACGCAGTATTTT
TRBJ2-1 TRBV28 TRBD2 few CASTKRSGTSTYNEQFF TGTGCCAGCACCAAGAGATCCGGGACTAGCACCTACAATGAGCAGTTCTTC
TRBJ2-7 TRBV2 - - CASSIERTYEQYF TGTGCCAGCAGTATAGAAAGGACGTACGAGCAGTACTTC
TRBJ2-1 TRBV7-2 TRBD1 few CASSPGQGNEQFF TGTGCCAGCAGCCCGGGACAGGGCAATGAGCAGTTCTTC
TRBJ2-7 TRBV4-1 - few CASSQDGDGGRPLYF TGCGCCAGCAGCCAAGACGGAGACGGAGGGCGCCCGCTGTACTTC
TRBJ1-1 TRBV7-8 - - CASSLGGSRSGAFF TGTGCCAGCAGCCTCGGGGGGTCAAGGTCAGGAGCTTTCTTT
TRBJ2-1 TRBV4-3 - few CASSQEPLATYNEQFF TGCGCCAGCAGCCAAGAGCCGCTAGCGACCTACAATGAGCAGTTCTTC